A selection of T cell receptor beta chains follows, all from one sample in a study of T cell changes during pregnancy in multiple sclerosis. Some clones are missing from TCRdb's copy, which holds only in-frame ones; the method was immunoSEQ multiplex PCR. The table lists roughly 60,000 clones, 90% of them singletons. Sequenced here: peripheral blood, sampled in the second trimester of pregnancy. The receptors here all came from a female donor in good health, enrolled as a control in a pregnancy study. CDR3s include the opening cysteine and the closing phenylalanine or tryptophan. Each record gives: D gene, J gene, clone size, V gene, CDR3 protein. A D gene is named only where the DNA matches it firmly. Size is stated for part of the rows, as once, few or many counts, or as a class when the clone is expanded.

.,TRBJ1-2,.,TRBV6-1,CASSEGGRVVDGYTF
TRBD1,TRBJ2-2,.,TRBV7-9,CASSSYRGFGELFF
.,TRBJ2-7,.,TRBV19,CASSLTVGQGYEQYF
TRBD1,TRBJ1-1,.,TRBV28,CASSPGGQVAEAFF
.,TRBJ2-1,.,TRBV7-2,CASSPPGLYEQFF
TRBD1,TRBJ2-3,once,TRBV29-1,CSVTQGVSTDTQYF
TRBD1,TRBJ1-4,.,TRBV29-1,CSVGQGGSNEKLFF
TRBD2,TRBJ2-3,.,TRBV5-1,CASSRNLAGASDTQYF
.,TRBJ1-2,.,TRBV6-5,CASSYSRAASNYGYTF
TRBD2,TRBJ2-1,.,TRBV29-1,CSVAGLAGDEQFF
.,TRBJ1-1,.,TRBV29-1,CSVVLGPVNTEAFF
TRBD2,TRBJ2-5,.,TRBV7-9,CASSPRLAGGETQYF
.,TRBJ1-6,.,TRBV19,CASSTAEGYSPLHF
.,TRBJ1-4,.,TRBV6-5,CASSLGHNEKLFF
TRBD2,TRBJ2-1,medium-sized,TRBV10-1,CASSEREGTYNEQFF
.,TRBJ2-4,.,TRBV27,CATKRAPAKNIQYF
.,TRBJ1-2,.,TRBV28,CASSPESYPINYGYTF
TRBD1,TRBJ1-2,.,TRBV7-3,CASSLKQGAANYGYTF
TRBD2,TRBJ2-1,.,TRBV7-9,CASGSWTSGNNEQFF
.,TRBJ2-3,.,TRBV18,CASSPLTPQSPDTQYF
TRBD1,TRBJ1-1,.,TRBV5-4,CASSLAGYRGSTEAFF
.,TRBJ2-3,once,TRBV5-4,CASSPEASRTQYF
.,TRBJ1-2,.,TRBV29-1,CSVDSQGKGYGYTF
.,TRBJ2-1,.,TRBV27,CASSLFAGSGNEQFF
TRBD2,TRBJ2-5,.,TRBV27,CASSARGWWTSLETQYF
TRBD1,TRBJ1-3,.,TRBV7-6,CASSSRQGASGNTIYF
.,TRBJ1-6,.,TRBV6-5,CASSPGEFRALHF
.,TRBJ2-7,.,TRBV10-1,CASSESRTKNSYEQYF
.,TRBJ1-3,once,TRBV18,CASSPGSSGNTIYF
TRBD1,TRBJ1-1,.,TRBV7-6,CASSLGLQGATEAFF
.,TRBJ1-2,few,TRBV25-1,CASTGGRYGYTF
TRBD2,TRBJ2-3,few,TRBV6-4,CASSATSGGTDTQYF
TRBD2,TRBJ2-1,.,TRBV7-9,CASSPKGTIRDEQFF
.,TRBJ1-2,.,TRBV5-1,CASSLVSGGSGYTF
TRBD1,TRBJ1-1,few,TRBV10-3,CAISTGGDTEAFF
.,TRBJ2-1,.,TRBV4-1,CASSPGRLGANNNEQFF
TRBD1,TRBJ1-1,.,TRBV6-5,CASRGQANTEAFF
TRBD2,TRBJ2-7,.,TRBV6-5,CASRSSASGEYEQYF
.,TRBJ2-7,.,TRBV10-3,CAISEVSGLSYEQYF
TRBD1,TRBJ1-1,.,TRBV7-9,CASSLVGQSTHHGEAFF
TRBD1,TRBJ2-3,.,TRBV9,CASSLWTGQTSTDTQYF
.,TRBJ1-1,.,TRBV30,CACLGEETEAFF
.,TRBJ1-2,once,TRBV30,CAWSLGARGYTF
TRBD1,TRBJ1-2,.,TRBV10-3,CAISGQGWDYGYTF
TRBD1,TRBJ1-1,.,TRBV5-1,CASSLGQGRFTEAFF
.,TRBJ1-1,.,TRBV18,CASSPYEESEAFF
TRBD2,TRBJ2-1,.,TRBV5-1,CASSYWLTSGVNEQFF
.,TRBJ2-7,.,TRBV11-2,CASSSSPPGEQYF
TRBD1,TRBJ1-1,.,TRBV18,CASSPRTGEMNTEAFF
TRBD2,TRBJ2-7,.,TRBV12-5,CASGLVRLRGGLSSYEQYF